Each of the 23 T cell receptor beta chains below was sequenced from the same sample in a study of beta chain features in type 1 diabetes. Since all of the isolated RNA was reverse transcribed, expressed TCRB transcripts were what got sequenced. Profiling relied on immunoSEQ multiplex PCR, and the TCRdb table lists in-frame clones only, not all of them. The sample yields approximately 730,000 clones, under 15% seen once. These TCRs' antigens remain unknown. General study results and limits: TCRB CDR3s were moderately but significantly shorter in Type 1 diabetes patients in all four CD4+ subsets.

The sample comprised naive CD4+ T cells from blood. Every receptor here comes from a man in his late teens or twenties with type 1 diabetes.

The chain carries TRBV30 and TRBJ1-1, with D unresolved. Trimming took 0 bases from V and 0 from J, leaving 14 bases between them. The CDR3 runs to 16 residues. CDR1 and CDR2 (germline): GTSNPN, SVGIG (reference sequence). The CDR3 region is CAWSVSGSNMNTEAFF. The CDR3 DNA is TGTGCCTGGAGTGTATCGGGGAGCAATATGAACACTGAAGCTTTCTTT.

This clone was recorded a few times. The V call is TRBV4-1, the J call TRBJ2-7; D not resolved. The CDR3 spans 15 residues. The germline V and J ends were trimmed by 0 bases and 4 bases, with 13 bases remaining between them. In germline, CDR1 is MGHRA, CDR2 YSYEKL. The CDR3 loop reads CASSQDGQQPYEQYF. CDR3 DNA: TGCGCCAGCAGCCAAGATGGGCAGCAGCCTTACGAGCAGTACTTC.

The table lists this clone with a few counts. The J gene is TRBJ1-2, the V gene TRBV4-2; D gene uncertain. V was clipped by 2 bases and J by 6 bases, with 13 bases between them. Germline-derived CDR1 and CDR2 are LGHNA and YNFKEQ. The CDR3 is 14 residues long. The CDR3 DNA follows: TGTGCCAGCAGCCAAACTACCCTTGAGAATGGCTACACCTTC. Its translation is CASSQTTLENGYTF.

V usage is TRBV7-9 and J usage is TRBJ2-1; 8 bases align to TRBD1. The CDR3 covers 15 residues. Per the germline V gene, CDR1 is SEHNR and CDR2 is FQNEAQ (reference sequence). V shed 5 bases, J shed 4 bases, and the junction held 7 bases outside the gene matches. The CDR3: CASSATGGSYNEQFF. The CDR3 bases are TGTGCCAGCAGCGCCACAGGGGGTTCTTACAATGAGCAGTTCTTC.

This clone appeared a few times. The chain recombines TRBV18 with TRBJ2-2; D gene unclear. CDR3 length equals 12 residues. Trimming took 3 bases from V and 6 from J, leaving 5 bases between them. Germline CDR1 reads KGHSH; CDR2 reads LQKENI. The CDR3 DNA reads as TGTGCCAGCTCACCTCTGGCCGGGGAGCTGTTTTTT. This codes for CASSPLAGELFF. Full variable domain (missing parts from reference TRBV18 and TRBJ2-2): NAGVMQNPRHLVRRRGQEARLRCSPMKGHSHVYWYRQLPEEGLKFMVYLQKENIIDESGMPKERFSAEFPKEGPSILRIQQVVRGDSAAYFCASSPLAGELFFGEGSRLTVL.

This clone was counted a few times. The V gene is TRBV13, the J gene TRBJ2-5; D assignment may be TRBD1 or TRBD2 (5 bases each). Germline CDR1 PRHDT, CDR2 FYEKMQ (reference sequence). Trimming left V 6 bases short and J 0 bases short, with 8 bases between. The CDR3 runs to 13 residues. CDR3 amino acids: CASRPGHQETQYF. In DNA, the CDR3 is TGTGCCAGCAGGCCGGGGCACCAAGAGACCCAGTACTTC.

This clone was seen a handful of times. The chain carries TRBV9 and TRBJ1-6; D is undetermined. Deletions cut 6 bases from V and 0 bases from J, with 13 bases between. The CDR3 sequence is 16 residues long. Germline V gives CDR1 SGDLS, CDR2 YYNGEE. Written as DNA, the CDR3 is TGTGCCAGCACCCCCGGCCGGGACTCCTATAATTCACCCCTCCACTTT. Protein: CASTPGRDSYNSPLHF.

V gene TRBV29-1 combines with J gene TRBJ2-3; a possible D gene is TRBD1 (5 bases). V lost 4 bases to trimming and J lost 4 bases, with 15 bases between them. There are 14 residues in the CDR3. Germline V gives CDR1 SQVTM, CDR2 ANQGSEA. CDR3 amino acids: CSVVGQGGADTQYF. The CDR3 DNA reads TGCAGCGTTGTGGGGCAGGGTGGCGCAGATACGCAGTATTTT.

This chain's CDR3 is CATSRTRSEPYEQYF. The CDR3 DNA is TGTGCCACCAGCAGGACTAGAAGCGAGCCCTACGAGCAGTACTTC. This sequence joins TRBV15 and TRBJ2-7; TRBD2 might be the D (6 bases). In germline, CDR1 is LNHNV, CDR2 YYDKDF (reference sequence). CDR3 length equals 15 residues. V was shortened by 3 bases and J by 2 bases, with 14 bases between the two germline ends.

CDR3 in DNA: TGTGCCAGCTCACCACGGCAGCTTGGGGGGAACACTGAAGCTTTCTTT. Translated: CASSPRQLGGNTEAFF. The chain combines TRBV18 with TRBJ1-1; tentative D call: TRBD1 (5 bases). Germline V CDR1 and CDR2: KGHSH, LQKENI. The CDR3 is 16 amino acids. Trimming cost V 1 base and J 1 base, with 13 bases left between them.

CDR3 protein: CASTLGVSGEQYF. CDR3 nucleotide sequence: TGTGCCAGCACCCTTGGGGTTTCCGGCGAGCAGTACTTC. V and J are TRBV7-9 and TRBJ2-7; D gene ambiguous. The CDR3 is 13 amino acids. CDR1 SEHNR and CDR2 FQNEAQ come from the germline V gene (reference sequence). With 7 bases removed from V and 6 bases from J, the gap between germline ends came to 16 bases.

The chain couples TRBV15 to TRBJ1-3, with 8 bases aligning to TRBD1. V lost 6 bases to trimming and J lost 3 bases; unmatched junction nucleotides: 10. Germline CDR1 reads LNHNV; CDR2 reads YYDKDF (reference sequence). There are 16 residues in the CDR3. In nucleotides, the CDR3 is TGTGCCACCAGTCCTAGTGCAGGGGGCATTGGAAACACCATATATTTT. Translating it yields CATSPSAGGIGNTIYF.

This chain uses TRBV30 with TRBJ1-6; weak D call: TRBD1 (5 bases). Germline CDR1 is GTSNPN and CDR2 is SVGIG (reference sequence). The CDR3 runs 12 residues. Trimming removed 1 base from V and 8 bases from J, with 6 bases in between. This CDR3 is CAWSGGDSPLHF. The CDR3 DNA follows: TGTGCCTGGAGTGGAGGGGATTCACCCCTCCACTTT.

This clone has more than one count but fewer than ten. Written as DNA, the CDR3 is TGTGCCAGCAGTCAGGAGCAGGGCGCCTCTGGCTACACCTTC. Protein product: CASSQEQGASGYTF. The rearrangement links TRBV6-5 to TRBJ1-2, with D possibly matching TRBD1 (5 bases). Germline V gives CDR1 MNHEY, CDR2 SVGAGI. The germline V and J ends were trimmed by 5 bases and 7 bases, with 17 bases remaining between them. The CDR3 is 14 amino acids.

Worth noting for this clone: Relative to the germline gene, one junction end is altered; a read error may explain this. This sequence joins TRBV7-7 and TRBJ2-5; 9 bases fit TRBD2. This CDR3 contains 16 residues. Germline V gene data show CDR1 as SSHAT and CDR2 as FNYEAQ (reference sequence). The CDR3 DNA reads as TGTGCTAGCAGCTCCCTGGCGGGGGGGCCCTTGGAGACCCAGTACTTC. It specifies CASSSLAGGPLETQYF.

This clone was seen a handful of times. The J gene is TRBJ2-7, the V gene TRBV4-1; D possibly corresponds to TRBD2 (6 bases). This CDR3 comprises 15 residues. Trimming left V 3 bases short and J 7 bases short, with 19 bases between. Germline V gene lookup returns CDR1 MGHRA and CDR2 YSYEKL. For the CDR3, the DNA is TGCGCCAGCAGCCACTTATTAAGGGAGGTGAGAGAGCAGTACTTC. Protein product: CASSHLLREVREQYF.

This chain links TRBV19 with TRBJ1-1; D is ambiguous. Per the germline V gene, CDR1 is LNHDA and CDR2 is SQIVND (reference sequence). V was pared by 5 bases and J by 3 bases, with 16 bases between. CDR3 length equals 15 residues. The DNA for the CDR3 is TGTGCCAGTAGTCAACCCCGTTGGAGCCACACTGAAGCTTTCTTT. The encoded protein is CASSQPRWSHTEAFF.

This clone has a handful of counts. In DNA form, the CDR3 reads TGTGCCATCAGTGAGAGACCCAGGGGAACCTACAATGAGCAGTTCTTC. It specifies CAISERPRGTYNEQFF. The chain uses TRBV10-3 and TRBJ2-1; perhaps TRBD1 as D (6 bases). This CDR3 contains 16 residues. CDR1 and CDR2 from the germline V gene are ENHRY and SYGVKD. Trimming left V 2 bases short and J 2 bases short, with 13 bases between.

The chain uses TRBV5-1 and TRBJ1-1; TRBD1 aligns across 7 bases. The V segment lost 4 bases and the J segment 3 bases; nucleotides outside the gene matches: 9. From germline, CDR1 is SGHRS and CDR2 YFSETQ. The CDR3 runs to 15 residues. The CDR3 protein is CASSPWTGGDTEAFF. The CDR3 nucleotides are TGCGCCAGCAGCCCATGGACAGGAGGGGACACTGAAGCTTTCTTT. The variable domain in full, completed from reference TRBV5-1 and TRBJ1-1, reads KAGVTQTPRYLIKTRGQQVTLSCSPISGHRSVSWYQQTPGQGLQFLFEYFSETQRNKGNFPGRFSGRQFSNSRSEMNVSTLELGDSALYLCASSPWTGGDTEAFFGQGTRLTVV.

In this sample, this clone turned up a few times. The rearrangement uses TRBV27 and TRBJ1-5; D gene ambiguous. The V end lost 5 bases, the J end lost 8 bases, and 13 bases lay between the germline ends. This CDR3 is 13 amino acids long. Germline CDR1 and CDR2: MNHEY and SMNVEV (reference sequence). CDR3 bases: TGTGCCAGCAGTCAGAGGGTCCTTGAGCCCCAGCATTTT. Residues: CASSQRVLEPQHF.

The chain joins TRBV11-3 to TRBJ2-7, with D uncertain. Germline V gene data show CDR1 as SGHNT and CDR2 as YENEEA. This CDR3 has 14 amino acids. Trimming removed 4 bases at V and 4 bases at J, with 14 bases between. DNA of the CDR3: TGTGCCAGCAGCTCTGTGGCGTATGCGTACGAGCAGTACTTC. As protein: CASSSVAYAYEQYF.

This clone was seen only a few times. The rearrangement uses TRBV30 and TRBJ1-5, with a weak D call TRBD1 (6 bases). The CDR3 has 15 amino acids. Trimming removed 1 base at V and 4 bases at J, with 14 bases between. Germline lookup yields CDR1 GTSNPN and CDR2 SVGIG (reference sequence). The CDR3 sequence: CAWSGGGIGNQPQHF. CDR3 nucleotides: TGTGCCTGGAGTGGAGGGGGGATAGGGAATCAGCCCCAGCATTTT.

This clone was observed a few times. The V call is TRBV4-2, the J call TRBJ2-7, with TRBD1 matching 9 bases. The CDR3 length is 15 residues. Germline values: CDR1 LGHNA, CDR2 YNFKEQ. V trimming: 3 bases; J trimming: 3 bases; junction bases outside the gene matches: 6. The CDR3 bases are TGTGCCAGCAGCCACTCGGACAGGGGTATCTACGAGCAGTACTTC. Translation gives CASSHSDRGIYEQYF.